One and the same sample provided the 17 T cell receptor beta chains below, sequenced in a study of T cells in Graves' hyperthyroidism and ophthalmopathy. From RNA transcripts, TCR beta CDR3 regions were amplified. The TCR CDR3 was amplified in a first-round RT-PCR using the HTBI primer set. TCRdb re-derived calls from the multiplex PCR reads in MiXCR, one entry per CDR3 protein. This sample yields about 400,000 distinct CDR3 sequences, of which more than 13% are seen a single time; around 28% belongs to the top ten. Sequenced material: blood. The receptors stem from a middle-aged man with Graves' ophthalmopathy.

The chain combines TRBV3-1 with TRBJ2-1, with 8 positions matching TRBD2. The germline CDR1 and CDR2 sequences are LGHDT and YNNKEL (reference sequence). With V trimmed by 0 bases and J by 8 bases, 18 bases remained unmatched. This CDR3 is 19 amino acids long. In DNA, the CDR3 is TGTGCCAGCAGCCAAGATTTTCGGGAGGGAGGGAAGGGGGGAGATGAGCAGTTCTTC. Its protein product is CASSQDFREGGKGGDEQFF.

This clonotype occurred many times. This CDR3 reads CAWNRGQREDEQYF. CDR3 nucleotide sequence: TGTGCCTGGAACCGGGGCCAACGGGAGGACGAGCAGTACTTC. This chain links TRBV30 with TRBJ2-7; 7 bases are shared with TRBD2. The germline gives CDR1 GTSNPN, CDR2 SVGIG (reference sequence). The V gene end was trimmed by 4 bases and the J gene end by 5 bases; junction bases not matched to a gene: 11. The CDR3 covers 14 residues.

The chain couples TRBV9 to TRBJ2-7; 11 bases align to TRBD2. This CDR3 region has 15 residues. V lost 4 bases, J lost 1 base, and 4 bases stayed unmatched. Germline CDR1 SGDLS, CDR2 YYNGEE. In DNA, the CDR3 is TGTGCCAGCAGCAAACTAGCGGGAGTATCCTACGAGCAGTACTTC. Its protein is CASSKLAGVSYEQYF.

This clonotype has a count of ten or more. The chain links TRBV20-1 to TRBJ2-3, with D perhaps TRBD1 (5 bases). From germline, CDR1 is DFQATT and CDR2 SNEGSKA (reference sequence). The CDR3 consists of 14 residues. Trimming stripped 6 bases from V and 6 bases from J, with 19 bases between. The CDR3 spells CSASPQTVLDTQYF. The CDR3, as DNA: TGCAGTGCCAGCCCCCAGACAGTTCTTGATACGCAGTATTTT.

This clonotype was counted ten times or more. The chain recombines TRBV12-3 or TRBV12-4 with TRBJ2-3, with TRBD2 identical over 14 bases. The V gene end was trimmed by 3 bases and the J gene end by 6 bases; junction bases not matched to a gene: 2. This CDR3 is 15 amino acids long. The CDR3 here is CASSFGTSGSDTQYF. Here the CDR3 DNA reads TGTGCCAGCAGTTTTGGGACTAGCGGGAGTGATACGCAGTATTTT.

This clonotype occurred a few times. V usage is TRBV12-3 or TRBV12-4 and J usage is TRBJ1-5; TRBD1 aligns across 8 bases. This CDR3 contains 14 residues. Trimming took 5 bases from V and 10 from J; bases not matched to a gene: 10. The CDR3: CASSGTGGPRPQHF. The DNA of the CDR3 is TGTGCCAGCAGTGGTACAGGGGGGCCTCGTCCCCAGCATTTT.

This clonotype appeared many times. This chain uses TRBV20-1 with TRBJ2-5; D not resolved. The germline V and J ends were trimmed by 7 bases and 4 bases, with 10 bases remaining between them. Germline V gene data show CDR1 as DFQATT and CDR2 as SNEGSKA (reference sequence). The CDR3 spans 11 residues. CDR3 in DNA: TGCAGTGTGGGGTTTCGAGAGACCCAGTACTTC. Encoded protein: CSVGFRETQYF.

This clonotype was observed a few times. This chain joins TRBV30 and TRBJ2-2; D call uncertain. The V gene's germline CDR1 is GTSNPN and CDR2 SVGIG (reference sequence). This CDR3 contains 12 residues. Trimming stripped 2 bases from V and 4 bases from J, with 5 bases between. The CDR3 is CAWSRLTGELFF. The CDR3 coding sequence is TGTGCCTGGAGTAGGCTCACCGGGGAGCTGTTTTTT.

This clonotype appeared many times. The chain uses TRBV18 and TRBJ1-2, with D unclear. The CDR3 loop spans 12 amino acids. Trimming cost V 6 bases and J 13 bases, with 18 bases left between them. Germline CDR1 and CDR2: KGHSH and LQKENI. CDR3 sequence: CASSITTDTGTF. The CDR3 nucleotides read TGTGCCAGCTCCATAACGACGGATACGGGCACCTTC. The complete variable domain, with remaining parts taken from reference TRBV18 and TRBJ1-2, reads NAGVMQNPRHLVRRRGQEARLRCSPMKGHSHVYWYRQLPEEGLKFMVYLQKENIIDESGMPKERFSAEFPKEGPSILRIQQVVRGDSAAYFCASSITTDTGTFGSGTRLTVV.

CDR3 protein: CASKGSGYHNEQFF. As DNA, the CDR3 is TGTGCCAGTAAAGGAAGCGGATACCACAATGAGCAGTTCTTC. This chain joins TRBV3-1 and TRBJ2-1, with a tentative D call TRBD2 (5 bases). V was pared by 9 bases and J by 5 bases, with 17 bases between. CDR1 is LGHDT and CDR2 is YNNKEL in the germline V gene (reference sequence). This CDR3 is built from 14 residues.

The rearrangement joins TRBV28 to TRBJ1-4, with D perhaps matching TRBD1 (5 bases). The germline V gene has CDR1 MDHEN and CDR2 SYDVKM. There are 15 residues in the CDR3. V was cut by 6 bases and J by 7 bases, with 18 bases left in between. This chain's CDR3 is CASSTTTGGGEKLFF. Here the CDR3 DNA reads TGTGCCAGCAGCACAACCACGGGGGGGGGTGAAAAACTGTTTTTT.

This chain joins TRBV19 and TRBJ2-5; D is uncertain. Germline values: CDR1 LNHDA, CDR2 SQIVND (reference sequence). Trimming took off 5 bases at V and 5 bases at J, with 12 bases between the two ends. The CDR3 runs 13 residues. This chain's CDR3 is CASSSTGWETQYF. CDR3 nucleotides: TGTGCCAGTAGTTCCACTGGTTGGGAGACCCAGTACTTC. The full variable domain, in which reference TRBV19 and TRBJ2-5 provide the parts outside the CDR3, is DGGITQSPKYLFRKEGQNVTLSCEQNLNHDAMYWYRQDPGQGLRLIYYSQIVNDFQKGDIAEGYSVSREKKESFPLTVTSAQKNPTAFYLCASSSTGWETQYFGPGTRLLVL.

This sequence joins TRBV19 and TRBJ1-5, with TRBD1 matching over 8 bases. V was clipped by 9 bases and J by 2 bases; unmatched bases: 6. The CDR3 sequence is 14 residues long. Per germline, CDR1 LNHDA and CDR2 SQIVND (reference sequence). CDR3: CASKDRVGNQPQHF. DNA for the CDR3: TGTGCCAGCAAGGACAGGGTAGGCAATCAGCCCCAGCATTTT.

This clonotype has only a few counts. The chain joins TRBV12-3 or TRBV12-4 to TRBJ2-1; TRBD2 matches at 9 bases. The junction had 9 bases not matched to a gene; V was cut back by 2 bases and J by 10 bases. CDR3 length: 15 amino acids. The CDR3 region has the DNA TGTGCCAGCAGTTTATCTGCGGGAGGGCCCTCGGAGCAGTTCTTC. This sequence encodes CASSLSAGGPSEQFF.

The V and J genes are TRBV6-1 and TRBJ1-2; D remains ambiguous. This CDR3 region has 12 residues. V was clipped by 5 bases and J by 4 bases, with 8 bases between them. In germline, CDR1 is MNHNS, CDR2 SASEGT. The CDR3 region has the DNA TGTGCCAGCAGTCCCTGGATCTATGGCTACACCTTC. This gives the protein CASSPWIYGYTF.

The chain combines TRBV5-1 with TRBJ2-1; TRBD1 agrees at 8 bases. CDR1 is SGHRS, CDR2 YFSETQ, per germline. V lost 4 bases and J lost 13; bases outside the gene matches: 7. This CDR3 has 12 amino acids. CDR3 protein: CASSSWGQEQFF. DNA of the CDR3: TGCGCCAGCAGCAGTTGGGGACAGGAACAGTTCTTC.

This clonotype was seen ten or more times. This chain connects TRBV7-9 to TRBJ2-1; D uncertain. The CDR3 is 12 residues long. Germline V gene data show CDR1 as SEHNR and CDR2 as FQNEAQ (reference sequence). V was shortened by 4 bases and J by 8 bases, with 9 bases between the two germline ends. The CDR3 region has the DNA TGTGCCAGCAGCTATAATGTGGATGAGCAGTTCTTC. Its translation is CASSYNVDEQFF.